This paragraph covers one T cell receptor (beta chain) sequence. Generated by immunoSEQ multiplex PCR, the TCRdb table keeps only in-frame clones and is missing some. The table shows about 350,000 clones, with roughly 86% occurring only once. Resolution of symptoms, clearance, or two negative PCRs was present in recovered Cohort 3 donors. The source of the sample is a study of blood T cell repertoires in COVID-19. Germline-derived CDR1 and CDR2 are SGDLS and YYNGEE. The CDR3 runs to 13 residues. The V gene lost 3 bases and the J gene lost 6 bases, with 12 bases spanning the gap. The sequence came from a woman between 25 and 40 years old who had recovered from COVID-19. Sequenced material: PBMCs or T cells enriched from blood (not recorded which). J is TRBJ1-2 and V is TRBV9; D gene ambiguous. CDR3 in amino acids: CASSETGSHGYTF. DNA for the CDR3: TGTGCCAGCAGCGAAACCGGGTCGCATGGCTACACCTTC.